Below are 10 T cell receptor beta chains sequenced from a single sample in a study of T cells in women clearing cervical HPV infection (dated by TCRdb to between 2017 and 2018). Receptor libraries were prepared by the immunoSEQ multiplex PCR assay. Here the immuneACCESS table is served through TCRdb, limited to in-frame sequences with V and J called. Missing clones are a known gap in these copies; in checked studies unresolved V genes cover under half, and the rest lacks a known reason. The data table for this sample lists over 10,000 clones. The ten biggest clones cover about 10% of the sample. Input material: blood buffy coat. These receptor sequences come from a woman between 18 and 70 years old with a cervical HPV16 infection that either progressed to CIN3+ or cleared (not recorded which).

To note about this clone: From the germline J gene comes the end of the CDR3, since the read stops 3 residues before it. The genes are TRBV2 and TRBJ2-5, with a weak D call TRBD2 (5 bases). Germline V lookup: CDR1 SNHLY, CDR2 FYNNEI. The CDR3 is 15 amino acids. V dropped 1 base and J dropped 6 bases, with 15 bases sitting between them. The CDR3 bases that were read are TGTGCCAGCAGTGAAGGACGTCGGGCTAGCAAGACC. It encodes CASSEGRRASKT. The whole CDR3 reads CASSEGRRASKTQYF.

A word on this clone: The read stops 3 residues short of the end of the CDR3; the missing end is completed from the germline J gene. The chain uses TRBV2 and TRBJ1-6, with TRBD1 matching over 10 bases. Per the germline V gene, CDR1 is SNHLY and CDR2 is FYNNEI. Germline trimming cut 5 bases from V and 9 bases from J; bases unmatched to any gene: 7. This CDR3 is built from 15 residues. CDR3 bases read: TGTGCCAGCAGTCTCGACAGGGGGCTAGGTTCACCC. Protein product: CASSLDRGLGSP. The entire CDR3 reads CASSLDRGLGSPLHF. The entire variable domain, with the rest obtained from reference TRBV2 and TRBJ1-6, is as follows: EPEVTQTPSHQVTQMGQEVILRCVPISNHLYFYWYRQILGQKVEFLVSFYNNEISEKSEIFDDQFSVERPDGSNFTLKIRSTKLEDSAMYFCASSLDRGLGSPLHFGNGTRLTVT.

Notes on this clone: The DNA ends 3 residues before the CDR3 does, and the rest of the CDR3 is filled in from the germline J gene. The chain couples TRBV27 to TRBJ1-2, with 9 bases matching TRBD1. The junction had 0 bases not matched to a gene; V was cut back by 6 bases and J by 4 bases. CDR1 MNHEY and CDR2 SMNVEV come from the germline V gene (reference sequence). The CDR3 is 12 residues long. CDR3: CASRTGGYGYTF. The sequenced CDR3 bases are TGTGCCAGCAGGACAGGGGGCTATGGC.

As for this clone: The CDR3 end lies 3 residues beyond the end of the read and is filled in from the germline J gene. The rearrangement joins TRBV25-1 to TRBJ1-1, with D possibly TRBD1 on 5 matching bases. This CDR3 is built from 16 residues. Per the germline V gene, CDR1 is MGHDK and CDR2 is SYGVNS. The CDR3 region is CASSEWGGGSSTEAFF. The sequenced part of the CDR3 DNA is TGTGCCAGCAGTGAATGGGGGGGAGGGTCCTCGACGGAA.

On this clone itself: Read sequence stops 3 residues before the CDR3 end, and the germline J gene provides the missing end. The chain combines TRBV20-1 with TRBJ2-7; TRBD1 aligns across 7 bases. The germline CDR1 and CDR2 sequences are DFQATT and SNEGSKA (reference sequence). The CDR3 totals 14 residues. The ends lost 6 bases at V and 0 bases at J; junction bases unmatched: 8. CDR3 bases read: TGCAGTGCGGAACCGACAGGGAACTCCTACGAG. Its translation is CSAEPTGNSYE. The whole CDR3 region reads CSAEPTGNSYEQYF.

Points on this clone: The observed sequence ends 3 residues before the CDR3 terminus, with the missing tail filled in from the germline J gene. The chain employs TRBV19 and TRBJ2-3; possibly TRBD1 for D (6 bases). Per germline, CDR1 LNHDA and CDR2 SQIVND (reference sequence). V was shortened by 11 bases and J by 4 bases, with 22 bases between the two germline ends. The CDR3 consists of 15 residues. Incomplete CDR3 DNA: TGTGCCGTCGGCCCTTGGGGGCAGGGCGCAGATACG. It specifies CAVGPWGQGADT. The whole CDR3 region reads CAVGPWGQGADTQYF.

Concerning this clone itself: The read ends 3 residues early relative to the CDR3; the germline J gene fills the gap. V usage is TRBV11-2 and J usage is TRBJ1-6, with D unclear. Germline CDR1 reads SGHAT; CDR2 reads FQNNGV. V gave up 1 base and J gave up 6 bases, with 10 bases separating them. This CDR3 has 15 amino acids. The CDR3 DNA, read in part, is TGTGCCAGCAGCTTAGTAGGCAGGCCTAATTCACCC. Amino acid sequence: CASSLVGRPNSP. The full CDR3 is CASSLVGRPNSPLHF.

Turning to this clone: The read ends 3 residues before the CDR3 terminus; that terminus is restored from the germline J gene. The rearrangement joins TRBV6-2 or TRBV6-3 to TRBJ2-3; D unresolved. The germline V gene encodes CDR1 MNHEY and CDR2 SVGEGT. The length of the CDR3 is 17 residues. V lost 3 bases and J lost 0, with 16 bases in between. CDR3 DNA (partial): TGTGCCAGCAGTTATATCCAGGCGATTACTAGCACAGATACG. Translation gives CASSYIQAITSTDT. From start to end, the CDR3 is CASSYIQAITSTDTQYF.

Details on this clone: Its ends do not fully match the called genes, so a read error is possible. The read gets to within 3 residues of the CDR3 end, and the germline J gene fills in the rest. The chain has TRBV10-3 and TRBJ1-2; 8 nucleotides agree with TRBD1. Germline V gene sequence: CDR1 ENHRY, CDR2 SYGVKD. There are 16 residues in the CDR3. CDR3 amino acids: CVIRAASGQGDYGYTF. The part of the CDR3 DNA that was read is TGTGTCATCAGAGCAGCCTCCGGACAGGGAGACTATGGC.

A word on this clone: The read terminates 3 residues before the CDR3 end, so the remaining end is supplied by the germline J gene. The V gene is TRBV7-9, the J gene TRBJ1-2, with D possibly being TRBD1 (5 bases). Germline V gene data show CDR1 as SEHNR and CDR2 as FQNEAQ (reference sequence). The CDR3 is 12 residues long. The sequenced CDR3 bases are TGTGCCAGCAGCTTGCCGGGGGGTGAC. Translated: CASSLPGGD. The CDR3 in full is CASSLPGGDYTF.